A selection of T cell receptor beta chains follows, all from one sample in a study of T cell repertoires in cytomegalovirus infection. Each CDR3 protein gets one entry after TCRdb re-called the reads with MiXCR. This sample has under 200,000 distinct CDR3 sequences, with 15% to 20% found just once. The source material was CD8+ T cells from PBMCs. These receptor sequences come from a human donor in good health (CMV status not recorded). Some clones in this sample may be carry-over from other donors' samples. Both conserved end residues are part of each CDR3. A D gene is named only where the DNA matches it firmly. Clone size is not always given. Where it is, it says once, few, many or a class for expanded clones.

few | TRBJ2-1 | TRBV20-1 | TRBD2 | CSARTGPGLADHGEQFF | TGCAGTGCTAGAACCGGGCCGGGACTAGCGGACCACGGTGAGCAGTTCTTC
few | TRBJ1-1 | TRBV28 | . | CASGGNTEAFF | TGTGCCAGCGGGGGGAACACTGAAGCTTTCTTT
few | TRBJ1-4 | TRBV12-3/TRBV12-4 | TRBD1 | CASSLGTGNEKLFF | TGTGCCAGCAGTTTAGGGACAGGGAATGAAAAACTGTTTTTT
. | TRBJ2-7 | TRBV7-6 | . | CASSAYKNPYEQYF | TGTGCCAGCAGCGCCTACAAAAATCCCTACGAGCAGTACTTC
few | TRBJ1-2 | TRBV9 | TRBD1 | CASSDRPDRGDGYTF | TGTGCCAGCAGCGACCGACCTGACAGGGGTGATGGCTACACCTTC
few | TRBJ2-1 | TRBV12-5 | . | CASGFASYNEQFF | TGTGCTAGTGGTTTTGCGAGCTACAATGAGCAGTTCTTC
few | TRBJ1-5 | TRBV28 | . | CASSPPHFRTVNQPQHF | TGTGCCAGCAGTCCTCCCCACTTTAGGACGGTTAATCAGCCCCAGCATTTT
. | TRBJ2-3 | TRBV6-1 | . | CASSAILAQITQYF | TGTGCCAGCAGTGCGATACTAGCACAGATAACGCAGTATTTT
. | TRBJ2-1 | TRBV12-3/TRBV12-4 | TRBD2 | CASTREGRDEQFF | TGTGCCAGCACCCGGGAGGGCCGGGATGAGCAGTTCTTC
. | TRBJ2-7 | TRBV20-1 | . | CSARPDSRPYEQYF | TGCAGTGCCCGCCCGGACTCCCGGCCCTACGAGCAGTACTTC
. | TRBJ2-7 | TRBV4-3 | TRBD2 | CASSQGRGTSGEQYF | TGCGCCAGCAGCCAAGGGAGGGGGACTAGTGGAGAGCAGTACTTC
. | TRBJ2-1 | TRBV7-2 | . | CASSLSRNVRAGEQFF | TGTGCCAGCAGCTTATCCCGTAATGTCAGGGCGGGTGAGCAGTTCTTC
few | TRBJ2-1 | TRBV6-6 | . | CASRIDTLEQFF | TGTGCCAGCAGGATAGATACGTTGGAGCAGTTCTTC
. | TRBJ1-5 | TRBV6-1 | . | CASSLQGNNQPQHF | TGTGCCAGCAGTCTTCAGGGTAATAATCAGCCCCAGCATTTT
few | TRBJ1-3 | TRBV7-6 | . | CASSVGARGRSGNTIYF | TGTGCCAGCAGCGTAGGGGCCCGGGGCCGCTCTGGAAACACCATATATTTT
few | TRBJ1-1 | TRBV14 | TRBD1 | CASSQTGQGTNTEAFF | TGTGCCAGCAGCCAAACCGGACAGGGAACGAACACTGAAGCTTTCTTT